This entry concerns a single T cell receptor (beta chain). Per the authors' pipeline: Nucleated cell number was recorded as an estimate derived from reference gene primer amplification. Some clones are missing from TCRdb's copy, which holds only in-frame ones; the method was immunoSEQ multiplex PCR. The DNA was the basis for D and trimming; V, J and clone size are from that table. The sample consists of almost 300,000 clones, roughly 90% of them appearing once. Seattle's cohort entered during active infection and was followed longitudinally. The data derive from a study of blood T cell repertoires in COVID-19. About the research overall: From the United States, Italy and Spain came samples of acute and convalescent COVID-19. Nucleic acid was either cDNA or gDNA, and it came from T cells, B-cell-depleted T cells, or PBMCs.

This CDR3 comprises 18 residues. V shed 5 bases, J shed 0 bases, and the junction held 13 bases outside the gene matches. Germline V gene lookup returns CDR1 SGHVS and CDR2 FQNEAQ. The receptor's source is a woman in her twenties or thirties with COVID-19, enrolled during active disease. This sequence joins TRBV7-8 and TRBJ1-5; 7 bases align to TRBD1. The sequenced sample was peripheral blood. CDR3 nucleotides: TGTGCCAGCAGCCCACAATGGACAGGCTATTATAGCAATCAGCCCCAGCATTTT. Protein: CASSPQWTGYYSNQPQHF.